This TCR beta chain was captured by sequencing in a study of regulatory T cells in long-lasting Graves disease (dated by TCRdb to about 2021). As for the study more broadly: Persistent Graves' disease was defined as persistently positive TSH receptor autoantibodies together with antithyroid drug treatment for over 5 years. This study used TCR sequencing and RNA sequencing of peripheral blood to compare persistent Graves' disease patients against newly diagnosed Graves' disease patients. The study was registered as a clinical trial and conducted in China. TCR sequencing covered 13 persistent and approximately 20 newly diagnosed Graves' disease patients, around 33 samples in total. In the clinical cohort, patients with persistent Graves' disease had used antithyroid drugs for an average of around 9.3 years. The full study reports these points: The authors acknowledged the small sample size as a limitation that may reduce accuracy. Persistent disease showed preferential use of TRBV28, TRBJ1-2 and TRBJ2-5, whereas newly diagnosed disease favored TRBV20-1 and TRBJ2-1. Sequencing and analysis were limited to the TCR beta chain. Because the primary lesion, thyroid tissue, could not be accessed, the study looked at peripheral blood alone. More public clonotypes were shared among persistent patients (2,741) than among newly diagnosed patients (just under 1,000). Persistent Graves' disease patients showed lower TCR Shannon entropy and fewer highly expanded clones than newly diagnosed patients, suggesting clonal expansion.

The meaning of the sample's time point label: persistent/refractory GD, antithyroid drugs over 5 years with positive TRAb. For both TCR sequencing and RNA sequencing, RNA was extracted from PBMCs in TRIzol. The diagnosis of Graves' disease was made according to American Thyroid Association guidelines. Patients were recruited from an endocrinology department in Xi'an, China. From each patient, nine milliliters of peripheral blood was collected into an EDTA anticoagulant tube. Ficoll Paque Plus density gradient separation was used to isolate PBMCs, and no further T cell sorting was done. An Agilent 2100 Bioanalyzer and agarose gel were used to check RNA quality, and a NanoDrop 2000 was used to measure RNA concentration. Library generation was performed with multiplex PCR. For sequencing, an Illumina HiSeq 4000 was employed. TCR beta libraries were built with iRepertoire HTBI primers and Arm-PCR amplification of CDR3 regions. Before sequencing, the PCR products underwent gel purification. The original pipeline was this. A total of roughly 67 TRBV and under 15 TRBJ segments were identified across samples and were used for gene usage analysis of CDR3 amino acid clonotypes. COPE and FqMerger were used to merge filtered high-quality paired reads into contigs. BLAST was used to align contigs to IMGT TRBV, TRBD and TRBJ reference genes, and CDR3 was defined according to IMGT. Highly expanded clones were defined as clonotypes with a frequency above 0.1%. Shannon entropy was used to measure repertoire diversity, and the Gini coefficient was used to measure V-J evenness. A clonotype found in more than one individual was treated as public. In TCRdb, the public reads were trimmed at Q25 with fastp and aligned with MiXCR, with productive beta chains retained. Under each unique CDR3 protein, matching rows form one entry showing the most common genes and DNA. The V and J calls shown here were made by TCRdb, not taken from the authors' results. A total of about 460,000 distinct CDR3 sequences appear in this sample, approximately 22% of them only once. The top ten constitute around 12% of the sample.

This clonotype has more than one count but fewer than ten. This receptor's antigen is unknown. The record has no base qualities; no much larger clone is one base away. The CDR3 holds 14 amino acids from the cysteine to the phenylalanine. Solely the CDR3 DNA is kept, with 42 bases framed from the first base. V lost 0 bases and J lost 4 bases; the stretch between them is 10 bases long. The germline V gene (reference sequence) gives CDR1 as DFQATT and CDR2 as SNEGSKA. Recombination joined TRBV20-1 with TRBJ1-5; TRBD1 is possibly the D segment (5 matching bases). The material was peripheral blood mononuclear cells (PBMCs), obtained when the disease was refractory, from a patient treated with antithyroid drugs. The receptor comes from a female donor with Graves disease. The DNA sequence is as follows: TGCAGTGCTAGAGATTTCAGGGCGAATCAGCCCCAGCATTTT. Its protein product is CSARDFRANQPQHF.